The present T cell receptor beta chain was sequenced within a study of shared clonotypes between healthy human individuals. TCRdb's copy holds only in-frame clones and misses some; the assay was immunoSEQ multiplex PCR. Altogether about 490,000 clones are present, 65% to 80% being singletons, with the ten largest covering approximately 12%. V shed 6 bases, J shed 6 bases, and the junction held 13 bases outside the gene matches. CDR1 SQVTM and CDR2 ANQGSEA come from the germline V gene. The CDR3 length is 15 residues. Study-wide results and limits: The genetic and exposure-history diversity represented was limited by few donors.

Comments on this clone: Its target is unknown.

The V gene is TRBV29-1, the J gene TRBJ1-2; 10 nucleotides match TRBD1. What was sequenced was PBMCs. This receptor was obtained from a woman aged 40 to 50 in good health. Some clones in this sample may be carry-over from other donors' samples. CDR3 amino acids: CSVEKPDRGGDGYTF. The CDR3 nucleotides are TGCAGCGTGGAGAAACCGGACAGGGGGGGCGATGGCTACACCTTC. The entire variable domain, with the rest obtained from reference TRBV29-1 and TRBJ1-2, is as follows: SAVISQKPSRDICQRGTSLTIQCQVDSQVTMMFWYRQQPGQSLTLIATANQGSEATYESGFVIDKFPISRPNLTFSTLTVSNMSPEDSSIYLCSVEKPDRGGDGYTFGSGTRLTVV.